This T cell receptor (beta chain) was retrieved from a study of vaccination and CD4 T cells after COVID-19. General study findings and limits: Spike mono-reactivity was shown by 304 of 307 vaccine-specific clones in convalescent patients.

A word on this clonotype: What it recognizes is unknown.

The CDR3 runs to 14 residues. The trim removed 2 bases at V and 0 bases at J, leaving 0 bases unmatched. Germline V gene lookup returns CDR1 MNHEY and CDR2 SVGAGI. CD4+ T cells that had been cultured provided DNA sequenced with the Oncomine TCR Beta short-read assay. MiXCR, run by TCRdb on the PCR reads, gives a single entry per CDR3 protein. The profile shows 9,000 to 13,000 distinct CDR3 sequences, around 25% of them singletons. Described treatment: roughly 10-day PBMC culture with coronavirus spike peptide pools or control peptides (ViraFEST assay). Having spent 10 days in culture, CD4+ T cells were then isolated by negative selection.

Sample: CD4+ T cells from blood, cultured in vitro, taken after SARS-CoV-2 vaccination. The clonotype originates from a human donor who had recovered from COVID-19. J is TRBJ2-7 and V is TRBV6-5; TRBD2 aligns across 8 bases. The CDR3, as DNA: TGTGCCAGCAGTTACAGCGGGAGCTCCTACGAGCAGTACTTC. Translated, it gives CASSYSGSSYEQYF.